Presented here are 15 T cell receptor beta chains from one specimen sequenced in a study of beta chain features in type 1 diabetes. All of the isolated RNA was reverse transcribed, so expressed TCRB transcripts were sequenced. Sequencing used immunoSEQ multiplex PCR; TCRdb keeps in-frame clones, though not all of them. The sample lists some 240,000 clones, approximately 11% occurring once. The sequenced sample consisted of central memory CD4+ T cells from blood. The receptor set was obtained from a man aged 18 to 35 in good health.

This clone was seen a few times. The chain carries TRBV7-2 and TRBJ2-7, with D unresolved. This CDR3 is built from 14 residues. Germline V CDR1 and CDR2: SGHTA, FQGNSA. V was clipped by 6 bases and J by 2 bases, with 14 bases between them. The chain's CDR3 is CASSSGFTAYEQYF. CDR3 in DNA: TGTGCCAGCAGTTCGGGTTTTACCGCCTACGAGCAGTACTTC.

This clone was observed at least ten times. The J gene is TRBJ2-3, the V gene TRBV5-6; TRBD2 matches 7 bases. Germline V gene sequence: CDR1 SGHDT, CDR2 YYEEEE. CDR3 length: 13 residues. Trimming took 7 bases from V and 2 from J; bases not matched to a gene: 4. The CDR3 reads CASQLAVTDTQYF. The DNA of the CDR3 is TGTGCCAGCCAGCTAGCGGTCACAGATACGCAGTATTTT.

This rearrangement joins TRBV29-1 to TRBJ1-1, with D hard to call. The CDR3 loop spans 14 amino acids. Germline CDR1 and CDR2: SQVTM and ANQGSEA. V was clipped by 1 base and J by 0 bases, with 9 bases between them. The CDR3 nucleotides read TGCAGCGTTGAAGCAGACCTATTGAACACTGAAGCTTTCTTT. Protein: CSVEADLLNTEAFF. The complete variable domain, with remaining parts taken from reference TRBV29-1 and TRBJ1-1, reads SAVISQKPSRDICQRGTSLTIQCQVDSQVTMMFWYRQQPGQSLTLIATANQGSEATYESGFVIDKFPISRPNLTFSTLTVSNMSPEDSSIYLCSVEADLLNTEAFFGQGTRLTVV.

In its sample, this clone was seen a few times. The V call is TRBV9, the J call TRBJ1-5; no clear D gene. The CDR3 covers 13 residues. Per germline, CDR1 SGDLS and CDR2 YYNGEE. The V end was cut by 0 bases, the J end by 4 bases, with 5 bases between. This chain's CDR3 is CASSVGSNQPQHF. The CDR3 coding sequence is TGTGCCAGCAGCGTAGGATCTAATCAGCCCCAGCATTTT.

This rearrangement joins TRBV7-2 to TRBJ2-1, with D possibly TRBD1 on 6 matching bases. Germline values: CDR1 SGHTA, CDR2 FQGNSA. The CDR3 is 14 amino acids. The V end was cut by 4 bases, the J end by 7 bases, with 14 bases between. CDR3 in amino acids: CASSYTGWANEQFF. The CDR3 bases are TGTGCCAGCAGCTACACAGGGTGGGCAAATGAGCAGTTCTTC.

The chain is built from TRBV11-3 and TRBJ2-5, with TRBD2 identical over 10 bases. V lost 5 bases to trimming and J lost 2 bases; unmatched junction nucleotides: 5. The CDR3 sequence is 15 residues long. Germline V lookup: CDR1 SGHNT, CDR2 YENEEA. In nucleotides, the CDR3 is TGTGCCAGCAGCAGAGCGGGAGGGGGTCAAGAGACCCAGTACTTC. This sequence encodes CASSRAGGGQETQYF.

The chain links TRBV7-2 to TRBJ2-2; 7 positions match TRBD1. CDR1 and CDR2 (germline): SGHTA, FQGNSA. The CDR3 is 14 amino acids. V shed 5 bases, J shed 4 bases, and the junction held 4 bases outside the gene matches. CDR3 DNA: TGTGCCAGCAGCGTGACAGGGAGCACCGGGGAGCTGTTTTTT. Amino acid sequence: CASSVTGSTGELFF.

DNA of the CDR3: TGTGCCAGCAGCATTAGAAGGGGTGAGCCCCTCCACTTT. Residues: CASSIRRGEPLHF. The chain combines TRBV11-2 with TRBJ1-6, with D maybe TRBD1 (5 bases). Trimming removed 5 bases from V and 13 bases from J, with 15 bases in between. Germline CDR1 and CDR2: SGHAT and FQNNGV. There are 13 residues in the CDR3.

This clone was counted between two and nine times. The chain carries TRBV9 and TRBJ2-1; 8 bases align to TRBD2. CDR3 size: 15 residues. The germline gives CDR1 SGDLS, CDR2 YYNGEE. Trimming cost V 3 bases and J 5 bases; bases outside gene matches: 7. The CDR3 DNA reads as TGTGCCAGCAGCGCAGCGGGAGCAAGGAACAATGAGCAGTTCTTC. Protein product: CASSAAGARNNEQFF. The variable domain in full, with the rest retrieved from reference TRBV9 and TRBJ2-1, is DSGVTQTPKHLITATGQRVTLRCSPRSGDLSVYWYQQSLDQGLQFLIQYYNGEERAKGNILERFSAQQFPDLHSELNLSSLELGDSALYFCASSAAGARNNEQFFGPGTRLTVL.

V gene TRBV27 combines with J gene TRBJ2-3; no firm D call. Germline-derived CDR1 and CDR2 are MNHEY and SMNVEV (reference sequence). The CDR3 is 14 amino acids. The V gene lost 3 bases and the J gene lost 2 bases, with 9 bases spanning the gap. The CDR3 DNA reads TGTGCCAGCAGTTTCTGGGGTTACACAGATACGCAGTATTTT. Its protein is CASSFWGYTDTQYF.

V gene TRBV7-9 combines with J gene TRBJ2-3, with 11 bases lining up with TRBD2. The germline V gene has CDR1 SEHNR and CDR2 FQNEAQ (reference sequence). V shed 5 bases and J 2 bases; nucleotides not matched to a gene: 6. The CDR3 is made up of 16 amino acids. CDR3 coding DNA: TGTGCCAGCAGCCTGGGACTAGCGGAATTCACAGATACGCAGTATTTT. Its translation is CASSLGLAEFTDTQYF. The full variable domain, its missing parts supplied by reference TRBV7-9 and TRBJ2-3, is DTGVSQNPRHKITKRGQNVTFRCDPISEHNRLYWYRQTLGQGPEFLTYFQNEAQLEKSRLLSDRFSAERPKGSFSTLEIQRTEQGDSAMYLCASSLGLAEFTDTQYFGPGTRLTVL.

The rearrangement joins TRBV25-1 to TRBJ2-3, with D perhaps being TRBD1 or TRBD2 (6 bases each). This CDR3 contains 14 residues. Trimming left V 10 bases short and J 3 bases short, with 17 bases between. CDR1 MGHDK and CDR2 SYGVNS come from the germline V gene. CDR3 residues: CATSWGAGTDTQYF. The CDR3, as DNA: TGTGCCACTTCTTGGGGGGCAGGGACAGATACGCAGTATTTT.

Only a few counts were recorded for this clone. The chain combines TRBV30 with TRBJ2-1; possible D gene TRBD2, 5 bases. V dropped 5 bases and J dropped 0 bases, with 14 bases sitting between them. The CDR3 covers 15 residues. Germline CDR1 GTSNPN, CDR2 SVGIG (reference sequence). The CDR3 loop is CAWAPVGVSYNEQFF. The CDR3 region has the DNA TGTGCCTGGGCCCCGGTGGGAGTCTCCTACAATGAGCAGTTCTTC.

The J gene is TRBJ2-7, the V gene TRBV4-3, with TRBD2 as a possible D gene (5 bases). V was shortened by 0 bases and J by 3 bases, with 15 bases between the two germline ends. Germline values: CDR1 LGHNA, CDR2 YSLEER. This CDR3 contains 16 residues. The CDR3 coding sequence is TGCGCCAGCAGCCAAGACTTGAGGGCGGGTAACTACGAGCAGTACTTC. Amino acid sequence: CASSQDLRAGNYEQYF.

V usage is TRBV29-1 and J usage is TRBJ2-1; no clear D. This CDR3 spans 12 amino acids. The germline CDR1 and CDR2 sequences are SQVTM and ANQGSEA. Trimming pared 2 bases from V and 15 bases from J, leaving 17 bases between. The CDR3 bases are TGCAGCGTTGAACCGGCGGCCAAGGAATCGTTCTTC. Amino acid sequence: CSVEPAAKESFF.